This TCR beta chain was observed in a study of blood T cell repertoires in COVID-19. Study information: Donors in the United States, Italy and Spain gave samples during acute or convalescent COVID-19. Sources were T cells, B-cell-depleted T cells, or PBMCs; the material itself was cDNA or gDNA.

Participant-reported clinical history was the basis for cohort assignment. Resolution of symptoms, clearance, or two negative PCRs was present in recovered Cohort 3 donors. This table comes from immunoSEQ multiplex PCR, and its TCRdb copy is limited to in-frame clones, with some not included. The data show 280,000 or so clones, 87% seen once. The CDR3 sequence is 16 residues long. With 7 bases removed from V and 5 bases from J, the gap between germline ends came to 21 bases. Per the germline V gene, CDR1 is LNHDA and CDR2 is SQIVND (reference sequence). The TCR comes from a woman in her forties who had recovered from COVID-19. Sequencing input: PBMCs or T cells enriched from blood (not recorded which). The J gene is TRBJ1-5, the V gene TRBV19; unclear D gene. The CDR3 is CASTPPPGGNHQPQHF. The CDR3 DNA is TGTGCCAGTACCCCACCCCCCGGCGGGAATCATCAGCCCCAGCATTTT.